This T cell receptor (beta chain) was profiled in a study of technical replicates of blood from a few donors. Profiled with immunoSEQ multiplex PCR; TCRdb holds only in-frame clones, not every one. The sample gives some 17,000 clones, approximately 86% of which show up once; 11% is in the top ten. The V end was cut by 1 base, the J end by 5 bases, with 11 bases between. This CDR3 has 13 residues. Germline CDR1 is GTSNPN and CDR2 is SVGIG (reference sequence). The receptor was isolated from a human donor in good health. The chain carries TRBV30 and TRBJ2-5, with D perhaps TRBD2 (6 bases). The source material was PBMCs. The CDR3 loop reads CAWSGDSQETQYF. The CDR3 DNA is TGTGCCTGGAGTGGGGACTCTCAGGAGACCCAGTACTTC.